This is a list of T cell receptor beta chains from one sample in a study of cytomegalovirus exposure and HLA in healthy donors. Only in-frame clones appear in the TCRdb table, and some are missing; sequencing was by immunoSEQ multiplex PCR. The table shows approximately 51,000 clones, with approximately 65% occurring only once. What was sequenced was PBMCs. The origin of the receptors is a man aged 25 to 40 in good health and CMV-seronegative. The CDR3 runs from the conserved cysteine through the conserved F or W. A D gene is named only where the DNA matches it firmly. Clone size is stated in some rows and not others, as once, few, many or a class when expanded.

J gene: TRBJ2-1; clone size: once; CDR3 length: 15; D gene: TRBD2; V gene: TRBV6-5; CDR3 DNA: TGTGCCAGCAGTTACTCGTCGGGAGGGCCGCATGAGCAGTTCTTC; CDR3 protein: CASSYSSGGPHEQFF
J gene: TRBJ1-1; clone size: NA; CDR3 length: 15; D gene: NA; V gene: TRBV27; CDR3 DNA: TGTGCCAGCAGTTTCTCCTACAGGGAGAACACTGAAGCTTTCTTT; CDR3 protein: CASSFSYRENTEAFF
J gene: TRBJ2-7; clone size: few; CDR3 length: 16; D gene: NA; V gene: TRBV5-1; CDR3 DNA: TGCGCCAGCAGCTCGGCCGGCGGCAGGGCAGCCTACGAGCAGTACTTC; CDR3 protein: CASSSAGGRAAYEQYF
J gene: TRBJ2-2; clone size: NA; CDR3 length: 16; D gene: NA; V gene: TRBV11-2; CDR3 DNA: TGTGCCAGCAGCTTGTCTCTCGGGTTCCGGGCCGGGGAGCTGTTTTTT; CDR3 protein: CASSLSLGFRAGELFF
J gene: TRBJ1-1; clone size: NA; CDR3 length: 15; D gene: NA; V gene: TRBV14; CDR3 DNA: TGTGCCAGCAGCCAAGTTTGGGGCAAACACACTGAAGCTTTCTTT; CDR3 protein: CASSQVWGKHTEAFF
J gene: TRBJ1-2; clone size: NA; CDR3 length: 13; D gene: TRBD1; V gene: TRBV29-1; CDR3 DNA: TGCAGCGTTGAAGGACAGGGGGCGGCTGGCTACACCTTC; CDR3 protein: CSVEGQGAAGYTF
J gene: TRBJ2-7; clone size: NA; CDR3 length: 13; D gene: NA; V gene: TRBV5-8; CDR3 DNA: TGTGCCAGCAGCTTAACAGGGCAGAGGGAGCAGTACTTC; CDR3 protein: CASSLTGQREQYF
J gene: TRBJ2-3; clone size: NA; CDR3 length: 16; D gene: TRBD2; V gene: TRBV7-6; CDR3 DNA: TGTGCCAGCAGCTTAGGGACTAGCAGAGGTGAAGATACGCAGTATTTT; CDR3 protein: CASSLGTSRGEDTQYF
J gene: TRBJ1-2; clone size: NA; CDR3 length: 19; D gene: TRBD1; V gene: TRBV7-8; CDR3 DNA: TGTGCCAGCAGCCCCTACCTCCTCCTCACAGGGGGAGAAGAGTATGGCTACACCTTC; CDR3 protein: CASSPYLLLTGGEEYGYTF
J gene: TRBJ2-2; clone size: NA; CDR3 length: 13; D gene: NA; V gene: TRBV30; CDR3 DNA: TGTGCCTTGAACTTGGGAGGCACCGGGGAGCTGTTTTTT; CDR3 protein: CALNLGGTGELFF
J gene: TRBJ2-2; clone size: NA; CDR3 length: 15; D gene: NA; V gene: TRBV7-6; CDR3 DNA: TGTGCCAGCAGCGCCGGGACAACGAACACCGGGGAGCTGTTTTTT; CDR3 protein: CASSAGTTNTGELFF
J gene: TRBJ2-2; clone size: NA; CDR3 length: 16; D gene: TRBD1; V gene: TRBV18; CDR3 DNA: TGTGCCAGCTCACCACCGGGGACAGGGTCGTCCGGGGAGCTGTTTTTT; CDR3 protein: CASSPPGTGSSGELFF
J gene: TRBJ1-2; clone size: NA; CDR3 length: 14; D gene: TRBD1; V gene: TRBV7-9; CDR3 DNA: TGTGCCAGCAGCGGACTGACAGGGGGCAGTGGCTACACCTTC; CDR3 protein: CASSGLTGGSGYTF
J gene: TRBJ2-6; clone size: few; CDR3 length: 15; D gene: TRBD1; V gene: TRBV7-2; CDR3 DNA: TGTGCCAGCAGCTTAGATGCGACAGGGTCTAAAGGCCTGACTTTC; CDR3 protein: CASSLDATGSKGLTF
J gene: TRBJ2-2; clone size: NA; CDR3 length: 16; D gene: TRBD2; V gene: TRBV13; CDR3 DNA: TGTGCCAGCAGCTTAGCTGGACTAGCGGTCACCGGGGAGCTGTTTTTT; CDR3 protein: CASSLAGLAVTGELFF
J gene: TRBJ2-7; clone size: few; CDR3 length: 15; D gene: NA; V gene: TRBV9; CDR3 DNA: TGTGCCAGCAGCGGCCGGGATAAACCTTCCTACGAGCAGTACTTC; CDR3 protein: CASSGRDKPSYEQYF
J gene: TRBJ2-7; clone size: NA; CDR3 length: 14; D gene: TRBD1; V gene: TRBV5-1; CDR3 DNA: TGCGCCAGCAGCTTTGGCGGGACAGGCTACGAGCAGTACTTC; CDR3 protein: CASSFGGTGYEQYF
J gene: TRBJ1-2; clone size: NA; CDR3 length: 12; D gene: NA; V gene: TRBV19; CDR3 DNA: TGTGCCAGTAAGGGACAAACCTATGGCTACACCTTC; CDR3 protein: CASKGQTYGYTF
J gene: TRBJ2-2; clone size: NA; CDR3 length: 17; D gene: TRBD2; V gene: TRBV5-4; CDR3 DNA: TGTGCCAGCAGCTTTCTTGCGGGAGGGATAAACACCGGGGAGCTGTTTTTT; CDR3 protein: CASSFLAGGINTGELFF
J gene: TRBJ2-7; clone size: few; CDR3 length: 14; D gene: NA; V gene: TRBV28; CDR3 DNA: TGTGCCAGCAGTGTACAGGGAACTCTCTACGAGCAGTACTTC; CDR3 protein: CASSVQGTLYEQYF
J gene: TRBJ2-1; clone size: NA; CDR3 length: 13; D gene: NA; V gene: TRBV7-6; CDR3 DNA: TGTGCCAGCAGCTTAGGACTATACAATGAGCAGTTCTTC; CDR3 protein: CASSLGLYNEQFF
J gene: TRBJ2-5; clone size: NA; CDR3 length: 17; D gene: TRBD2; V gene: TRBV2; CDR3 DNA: TGTGCCAGCAGTGAAACGGGGGGACTAGCGGGACAAGAGACCCAGTACTTC; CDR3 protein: CASSETGGLAGQETQYF
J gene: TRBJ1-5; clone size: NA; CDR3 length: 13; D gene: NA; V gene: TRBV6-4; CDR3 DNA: TGTGCCAGCAGTGAGGGGGCCAATCAGCCCCAGCATTTT; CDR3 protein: CASSEGANQPQHF
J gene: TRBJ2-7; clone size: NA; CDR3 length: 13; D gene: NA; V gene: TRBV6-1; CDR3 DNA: TGTGCCAGCAGTGAATTTAAACTCGGCGAGCAGTACTTC; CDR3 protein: CASSEFKLGEQYF
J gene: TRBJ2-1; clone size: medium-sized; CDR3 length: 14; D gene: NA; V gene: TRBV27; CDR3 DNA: TGTGCCAGCAGCCCTGGTAGCTCCTACAATGAGCAGTTCTTC; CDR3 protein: CASSPGSSYNEQFF
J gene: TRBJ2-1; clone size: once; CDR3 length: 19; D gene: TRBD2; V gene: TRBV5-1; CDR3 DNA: TGCGCCAGCAGCTTGGGACGAGGACTAGCGGGAGACTTCTACAATGAGCAGTTCTTC; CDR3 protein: CASSLGRGLAGDFYNEQFF
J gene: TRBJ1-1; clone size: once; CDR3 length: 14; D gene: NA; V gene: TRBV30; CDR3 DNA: TGTGCCTGGAGTACCCGAACAGGGTTCACTGAAGCTTTCTTT; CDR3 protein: CAWSTRTGFTEAFF
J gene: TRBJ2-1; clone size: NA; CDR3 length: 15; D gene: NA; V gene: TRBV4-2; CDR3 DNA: TGTGCCAGCAGCCAAGATCTCGGGAGTGCGAATGAGCAGTTCTTC; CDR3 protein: CASSQDLGSANEQFF
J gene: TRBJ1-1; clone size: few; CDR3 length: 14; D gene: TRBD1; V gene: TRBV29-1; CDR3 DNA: TGCAGCGCTGGGGACAGGTTGGTCAACACTGAAGCTTTCTTT; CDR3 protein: CSAGDRLVNTEAFF
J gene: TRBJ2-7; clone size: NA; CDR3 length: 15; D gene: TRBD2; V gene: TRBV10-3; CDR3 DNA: TGTGCCATCAGCCCAGGGACTAGCGGGAGGGGTGAGCAGTACTTC; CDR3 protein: CAISPGTSGRGEQYF
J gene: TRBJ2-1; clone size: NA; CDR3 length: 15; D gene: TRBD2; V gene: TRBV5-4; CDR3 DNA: TGTGCCAGCAGCGGGTATAGCGGGAGGGCCTCCGAGCAGTTCTTC; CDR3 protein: CASSGYSGRASEQFF
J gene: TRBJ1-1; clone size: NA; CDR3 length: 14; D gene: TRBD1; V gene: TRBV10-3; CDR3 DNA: TGTGCCATCAGTGAGACCACAGGGGTCACTGAAGCTTTCTTT; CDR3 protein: CAISETTGVTEAFF
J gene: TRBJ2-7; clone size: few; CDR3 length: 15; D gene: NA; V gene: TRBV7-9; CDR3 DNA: TGTGCCAGCAGCTCCCTTCGCACATACCCCTACGAGCAGTACTTC; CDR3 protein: CASSSLRTYPYEQYF
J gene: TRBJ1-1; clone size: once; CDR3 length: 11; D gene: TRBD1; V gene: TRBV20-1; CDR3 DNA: TGCAGTCCGGGACAGGGCTCTGAAGCTTTCTTT; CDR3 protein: CSPGQGSEAFF
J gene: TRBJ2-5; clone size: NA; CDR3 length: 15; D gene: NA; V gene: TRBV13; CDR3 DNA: TGTGCCAGCAGCTCACGCAGGGCTATACAAGAGACCCAGTACTTC; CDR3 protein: CASSSRRAIQETQYF
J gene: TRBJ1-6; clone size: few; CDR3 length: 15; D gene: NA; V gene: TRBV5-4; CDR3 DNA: TGTGCCAGCAGCCCCCCCGTCAGGGAGGATTCACCCCTCCACTTT; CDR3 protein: CASSPPVREDSPLHF
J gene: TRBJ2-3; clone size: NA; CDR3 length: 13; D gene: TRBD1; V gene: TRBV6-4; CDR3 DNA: TGTGCCAGCAGCGAACAGGGGGCAGATACGCAGTATTTT; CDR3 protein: CASSEQGADTQYF
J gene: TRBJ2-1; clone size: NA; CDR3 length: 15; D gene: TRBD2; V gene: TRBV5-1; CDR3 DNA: TGCGCCAGCAGCGGGGGACTAGCGGGAGGCAATGAGCAGTTCTTC; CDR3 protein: CASSGGLAGGNEQFF
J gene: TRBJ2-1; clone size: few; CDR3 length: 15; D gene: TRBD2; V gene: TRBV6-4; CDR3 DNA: TGTGCCAGCAGTGTAACACTAGCGGGAGGGGAGGAGCAGTTCTTC; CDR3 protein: CASSVTLAGGEEQFF
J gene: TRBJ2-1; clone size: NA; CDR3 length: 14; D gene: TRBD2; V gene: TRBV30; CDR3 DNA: TGTGCCTGGTTGGGGACTAGCGGGAGAAGTGAGCAGTTCTTC; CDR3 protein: CAWLGTSGRSEQFF
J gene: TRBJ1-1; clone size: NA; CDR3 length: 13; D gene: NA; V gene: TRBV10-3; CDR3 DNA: TGTGCCATCAGTGGGACATCGAACACTGAAGCTTTCTTT; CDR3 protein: CAISGTSNTEAFF
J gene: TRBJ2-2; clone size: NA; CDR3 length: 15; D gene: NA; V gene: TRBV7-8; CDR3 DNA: TGTGCCAGCAGCTACGGGAGACCCAACACCGGGGAGCTGTTTTTT; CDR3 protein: CASSYGRPNTGELFF
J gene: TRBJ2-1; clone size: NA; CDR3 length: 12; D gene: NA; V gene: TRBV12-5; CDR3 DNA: TGTGCTAGTGGGGGCGAGTACAATGAGCAGTTCTTC; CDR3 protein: CASGGEYNEQFF
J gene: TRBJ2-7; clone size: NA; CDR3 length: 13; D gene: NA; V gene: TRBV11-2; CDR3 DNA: TGTGCCAGCAGCCTAGGGCTGACATACGAGCAGTACTTC; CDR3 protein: CASSLGLTYEQYF
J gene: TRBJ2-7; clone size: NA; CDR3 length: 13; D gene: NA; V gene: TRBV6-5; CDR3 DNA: TGTGCCAGCAGGCGGGACCTAGCCTACGAGCAGTACTTC; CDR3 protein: CASRRDLAYEQYF
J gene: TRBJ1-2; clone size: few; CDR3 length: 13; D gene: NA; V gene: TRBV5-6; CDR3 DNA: TGTGCCAGCAGCACGGGATTCAACTATGGCTACACCTTC; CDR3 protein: CASSTGFNYGYTF
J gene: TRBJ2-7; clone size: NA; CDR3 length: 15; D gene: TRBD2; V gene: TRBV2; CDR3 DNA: TGTGCCAGCAGTGAATTGGGACTAGCGGGACACGAGCAGTACTTC; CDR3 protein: CASSELGLAGHEQYF
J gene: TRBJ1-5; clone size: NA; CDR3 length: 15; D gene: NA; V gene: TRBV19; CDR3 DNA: TGTGCCAGTAGTATTACACAGGGCGCCAATCAGCCCCAGCATTTT; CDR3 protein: CASSITQGANQPQHF
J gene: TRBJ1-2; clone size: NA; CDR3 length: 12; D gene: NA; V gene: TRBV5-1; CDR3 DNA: TGCGCCAGCAGCTCCACAGGGTATGGCTACACCTTC; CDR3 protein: CASSSTGYGYTF
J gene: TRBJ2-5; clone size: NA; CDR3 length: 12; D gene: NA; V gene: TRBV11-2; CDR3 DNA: TGTGCCAGCAGCTTATATCGGGAGACCCAGTACTTC; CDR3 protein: CASSLYRETQYF
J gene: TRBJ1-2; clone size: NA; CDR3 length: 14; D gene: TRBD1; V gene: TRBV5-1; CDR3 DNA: TGCGCCAGCAGCCCAGGACAGGGGGCGCGGGGCTACACCTTC; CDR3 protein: CASSPGQGARGYTF
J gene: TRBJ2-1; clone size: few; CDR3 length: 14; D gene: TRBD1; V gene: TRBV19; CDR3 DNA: TGTGCCAGTAGTATGGACAGGGGGGGTTATCACCAGTTCTTC; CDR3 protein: CASSMDRGGYHQFF
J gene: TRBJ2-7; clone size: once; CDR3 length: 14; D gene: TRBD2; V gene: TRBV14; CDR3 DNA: TGTGCCAGTTATCCTAGCGGGAGTATTTACGAGCAGTACTTC; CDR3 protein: CASYPSGSIYEQYF
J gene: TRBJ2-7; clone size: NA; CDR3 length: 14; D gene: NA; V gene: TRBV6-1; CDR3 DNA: TGTGCCAGCAGTGTTAGCGCGTTCTCCTACGAGCAGTACTTC; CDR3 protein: CASSVSAFSYEQYF
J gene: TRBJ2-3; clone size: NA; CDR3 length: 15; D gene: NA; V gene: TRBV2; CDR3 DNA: TGTGCCAGCAGTGCACAAGTTGAAGGCACAGATACGCAGTATTTT; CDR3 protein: CASSAQVEGTDTQYF
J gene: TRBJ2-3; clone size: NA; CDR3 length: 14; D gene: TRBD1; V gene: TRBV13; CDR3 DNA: TGTGCCAGCAGCTTCGGACAGGGCCCAGATACGCAGTATTTT; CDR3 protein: CASSFGQGPDTQYF
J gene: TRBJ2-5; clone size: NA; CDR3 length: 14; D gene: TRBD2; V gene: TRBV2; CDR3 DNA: TGTGCCAGCAGCCGGGGGGGGCCCCAAGAGACCCAGTACTTC; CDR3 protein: CASSRGGPQETQYF
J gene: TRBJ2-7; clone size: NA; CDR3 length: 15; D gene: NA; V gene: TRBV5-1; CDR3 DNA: TGCGCCAGCAGCTTGGGGGCAGCAACGACCTACGAGCAGTACTTC; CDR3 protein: CASSLGAATTYEQYF
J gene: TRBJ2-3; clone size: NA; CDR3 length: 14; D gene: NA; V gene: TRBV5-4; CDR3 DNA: TGTGCCAGCAGCTTAGCTAGCGACACAGATACGCAGTATTTT; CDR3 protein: CASSLASDTDTQYF